This T cell receptor beta chain derives from a study of beta chain features in type 1 diabetes. Study summary: Healthy donors and patients had similar age, gender and cell yields. In all, some 100,000,000 sorted cells from all samples were analyzed. Study conclusions and caveats: Within the patient group, naive, central memory and Treg TCRB repertoires appeared more similar to each other than within healthy donors. Shortening of TCRB CDR3s, moderate but significant, appeared in all four CD4+ subsets of Type 1 diabetes patients.

This clone turned up a few times. Its target is unknown. As every portion of the isolated RNA was reverse transcribed, the sequencing read expressed TCRB transcripts. Sequencing used immunoSEQ multiplex PCR; TCRdb keeps in-frame clones, though not all of them. Counted here are roughly 350,000 clones, about 10% occurring once; the ten biggest clones make up about 0.015%. V was cut by 4 bases and J by 7 bases, with 12 bases left in between. Germline values: CDR1 SGHNT, CDR2 YYREEE (reference sequence). The CDR3 consists of 12 residues. J is TRBJ2-7 and V is TRBV5-4, with D perhaps TRBD2 (6 bases). This clonotype originated in a woman aged 25 to 39 in good health. Material: naive CD4+ T cells from blood. The CDR3 DNA follows: TGTGCCAGCAGCCCCTCCCGGGGGGAGCAGTACTTC. Its protein product is CASSPSRGEQYF.